This T cell receptor beta chain emerged from a study of CD8 T cells in ankylosing spondylitis. Findings and limits, study-wide: Apparently characteristic of ankylosing spondylitis blood was a TCR beta motif (eight highly homologous variants).

This clonotype came up many times. Its target is unknown. V shed 0 bases and J shed 4 bases, with 13 bases lying between them. Germline CDR1 LGHNA, CDR2 YNFKEQ. The CDR3 loop spans 15 amino acids. TCRdb used MiXCR to reprocess the 5' RACE reads, holding one entry per CDR3 protein. The sample yields hundreds of thousands of distinct CDR3 sequences, approximately 12% seen once. This receptor was obtained from a male donor with ankylosing spondylitis. The rearrangement uses TRBV4-2 and TRBJ2-7; TRBD1 might be the D (5 bases). The sequencing input was blood, either unsorted or a sorted T cell fraction (not recorded which). CDR3 nucleotides: TGTGCCAGCAGCCAAGATCTGGGTAGGGGATACGAGCAGTACTTC. It specifies CASSQDLGRGYEQYF.